This entry features one TCR beta chain sequence. Its antigen remains unidentified. The data belong to a study of response to subunit inactivated influenza vaccine. General observations from the study: Authors suggested that a seasonal influenza vaccination recruits few new T cells each time.

MiXCR, applied by TCRdb to the RT-PCR reads, yields one record per CDR3 protein. This sample has about 480,000 distinct CDR3 sequences; over 10% occur once, and the top ten carry around 13%. Trimming stripped 0 bases from V and 5 bases from J, with 10 bases between. CDR3 length equals 13 residues. Germline-derived CDR1 and CDR2 are DFQATT and SNEGSKA (reference sequence). The receptor comes from a man aged 50-60 years who received an inactivated influenza vaccine. Source: PBMCs from blood, taken 40 to 50 days after vaccination. J is TRBJ2-5 and V is TRBV20-1; D gene unclear. Here the CDR3 reads CSARDVVLETQYF. CDR3 in DNA: TGCAGTGCTAGAGATGTAGTATTGGAGACCCAGTACTTC.